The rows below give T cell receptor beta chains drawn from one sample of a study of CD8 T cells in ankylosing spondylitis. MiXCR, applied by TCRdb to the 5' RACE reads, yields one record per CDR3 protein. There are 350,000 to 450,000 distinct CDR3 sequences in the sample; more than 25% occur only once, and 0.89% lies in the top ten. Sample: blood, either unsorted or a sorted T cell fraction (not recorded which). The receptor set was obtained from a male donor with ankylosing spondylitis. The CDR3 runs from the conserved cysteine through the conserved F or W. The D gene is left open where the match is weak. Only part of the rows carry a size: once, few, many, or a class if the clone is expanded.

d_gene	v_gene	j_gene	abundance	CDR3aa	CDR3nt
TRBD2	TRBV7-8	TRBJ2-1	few	CASSLTGGEARHEQFF	TGTGCCAGCAGCTTAACGGGGGGGGAGGCTCGGCATGAGCAGTTCTTC
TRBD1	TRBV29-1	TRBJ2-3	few	CSVEQGASTDTQYF	TGCAGCGTTGAACAGGGGGCTAGCACAGATACGCAGTATTTT
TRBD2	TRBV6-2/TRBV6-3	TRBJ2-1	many	CASSYFGRASFYNEQFF	TGTGCCAGCAGTTACTTCGGGAGGGCCAGTTTTTACAATGAGCAGTTCTTC
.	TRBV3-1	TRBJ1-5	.	CASSQGWDNANQPQHF	TGTGCCAGCAGCCAAGGCTGGGACAATGCCAATCAGCCCCAGCATTTT
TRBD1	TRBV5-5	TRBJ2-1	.	CASSLMTGPYNEQFF	TGTGCCAGCAGCTTAATGACAGGGCCCTACAATGAGCAGTTCTTC
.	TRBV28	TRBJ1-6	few	CASTLGQNSPLHF	TGTGCCAGCACCTTAGGGCAAAATTCACCCCTCCACTTT
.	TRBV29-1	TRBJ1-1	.	CSVGPGLRDTEAFF	TGCAGCGTTGGGCCGGGACTTAGGGACACTGAAGCTTTCTTT
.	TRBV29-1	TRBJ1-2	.	CSVQRDGGYTF	TGCAGCGTTCAGCGGGATGGTGGCTACACCTTC
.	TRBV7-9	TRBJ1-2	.	CASSLEWEGHSNYGYTF	TGTGCCAGCAGCTTAGAGTGGGAAGGACATTCTAACTATGGCTACACCTTC
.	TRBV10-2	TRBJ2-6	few	CGSAAYSSGANVLTF	TGCGGGTCGGCAGCTTATTCCTCTGGGGCCAACGTCCTGACTTTC
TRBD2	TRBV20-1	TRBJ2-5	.	CSVNSPPTSGGTQYF	TGCAGTGTCAACTCCCCCCCCACTAGCGGGGGGACCCAGTACTTC
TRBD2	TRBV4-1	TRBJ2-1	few	CASSQPTSGGNEQFF	TGCGCCAGCAGCCAACCGACTAGCGGAGGCAATGAGCAGTTCTTC
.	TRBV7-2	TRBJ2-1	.	CASSLGAASYNEQFF	TGTGCCAGCAGCTTAGGAGCGGCGTCCTACAATGAGCAGTTCTTC
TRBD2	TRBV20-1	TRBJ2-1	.	CSAMGGLAGILEYNEQFF	TGCAGTGCTATGGGCGGACTAGCGGGGATCCTCGAATACAATGAGCAGTTCTTC
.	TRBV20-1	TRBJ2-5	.	CSVTRSYGGETQYF	TGCAGTGTGACGCGGAGCTACGGCGGGGAGACCCAGTACTTC
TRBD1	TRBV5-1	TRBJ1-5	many	CASSLTGANQPQHF	TGTGCCAGCAGCTTAACAGGGGCGAATCAGCCCCAGCATTTT
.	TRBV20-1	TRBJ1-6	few	CSASGEGNSPLHF	TGCAGTGCTAGTGGGGAGGGGAATTCACCCCTCCACTTT
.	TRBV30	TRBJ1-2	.	CAWSVSLVGYTF	TGTGCCTGGAGTGTAAGCCTCGTTGGCTACACCTTC
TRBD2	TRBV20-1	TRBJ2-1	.	CSARLAGASSYNEQFF	TGCAGTGCTAGATTAGCGGGAGCTAGCTCCTACAATGAGCAGTTCTTC
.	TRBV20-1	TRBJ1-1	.	CSARDPGLWNTEAFF	TGCAGTGCTAGAGATCCCGGTTTATGGAACACTGAAGCTTTCTTT
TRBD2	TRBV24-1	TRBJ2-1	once	CATSDWTSGSYNEQFF	TGTGCCACCAGTGATTGGACTAGCGGCTCCTACAATGAGCAGTTCTTC
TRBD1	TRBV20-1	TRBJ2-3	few	CSARHWDRGTDTQYF	TGCAGTGCTAGGCATTGGGACAGGGGCACAGATACGCAGTATTTT
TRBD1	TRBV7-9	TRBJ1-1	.	CASSLVTGTGLWTEAFF	TGTGCCAGCAGCTTAGTAACAGGGACAGGGTTATGGACTGAAGCTTTCTTT
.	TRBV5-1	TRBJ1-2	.	CASSSDGGGYGYTF	TGCGCCAGCAGCTCCGATGGGGGTGGCTATGGCTACACCTTC
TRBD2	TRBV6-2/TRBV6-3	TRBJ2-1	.	CASSSTLLAGGGEQFF	TGTGCCAGCAGTTCGACCCTCTTAGCGGGAGGAGGTGAGCAGTTCTTC
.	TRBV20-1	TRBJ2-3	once	CSASVNRVTDTQYF	TGCAGTGCTAGCGTCAACCGGGTCACAGATACGCAGTATTTT
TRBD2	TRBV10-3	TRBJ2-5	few	CAISAGTSGFFQETQYF	TGTGCCATCAGCGCCGGGACTAGCGGATTCTTCCAAGAGACCCAGTACTTC
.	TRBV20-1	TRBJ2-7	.	CSASRGGGYEQYF	TGCAGTGCTAGTAGGGGAGGGGGCTACGAGCAGTACTTC
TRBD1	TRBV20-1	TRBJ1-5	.	CSATPGQGYQPQHF	TGCAGTGCTACCCCGGGACAGGGGTATCAGCCCCAGCATTTT
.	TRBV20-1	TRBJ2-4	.	CSANPAKNIQYF	TGCAGTGCTAACCCAGCCAAAAACATTCAGTACTTC
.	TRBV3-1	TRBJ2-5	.	CASSQVVGTQYF	TGTGCCAGCAGCCAAGTTGTCGGGACCCAGTACTTC
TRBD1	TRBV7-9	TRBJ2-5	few	CASSYLSGQLKETQYF	TGTGCCAGCAGCTACCTATCGGGACAGTTAAAAGAGACCCAGTACTTC
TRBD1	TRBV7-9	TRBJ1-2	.	CASSSAGTVTVDGYTF	TGTGCCAGCAGTTCAGCCGGGACAGTAACGGTGGATGGCTACACCTTC
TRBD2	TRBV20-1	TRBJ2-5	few	CSALAGDFQETQYF	TGCAGTGCCCTAGCGGGAGATTTTCAAGAGACCCAGTACTTC
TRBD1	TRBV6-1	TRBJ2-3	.	CASSGQGWDTQYF	TGTGCCAGCAGCGGACAGGGGTGGGATACGCAGTATTTT
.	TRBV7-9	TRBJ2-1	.	CASSLALGGRGNEQFF	TGTGCCAGCAGCTTAGCGCTCGGGGGCCGGGGCAATGAGCAGTTCTTC
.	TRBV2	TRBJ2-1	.	CASLTESYNEQFF	TGTGCCAGCCTTACGGAGTCCTACAATGAGCAGTTCTTC
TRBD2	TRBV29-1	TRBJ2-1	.	CSALAGGLHEQFF	TGCAGCGCCCTAGCGGGAGGTTTGCATGAGCAGTTCTTC
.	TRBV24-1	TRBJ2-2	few	CATSDFRGADTGELFF	TGTGCCACCAGTGATTTTAGGGGGGCGGACACCGGGGAGCTGTTTTTT
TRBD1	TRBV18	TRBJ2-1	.	CASSPRTGQFF	TGTGCCAGCTCACCCCGGACAGGGCAGTTCTTC
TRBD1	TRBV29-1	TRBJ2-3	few	CSTLRDRGADTQYF	TGCAGCACCTTGCGGGACAGGGGGGCAGATACGCAGTATTTT
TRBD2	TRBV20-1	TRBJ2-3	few	CSAPTSGSTDTQYF	TGCAGTGCGCCGACTAGCGGATCCACAGATACGCAGTATTTT
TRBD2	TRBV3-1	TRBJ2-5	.	CASSQDPGGQETQYF	TGTGCCAGCAGCCAAGATCCGGGAGGGCAAGAGACCCAGTACTTC
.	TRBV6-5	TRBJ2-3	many	CASSYPQRFTDTQYF	TGTGCCAGCAGTTACCCCCAGCGTTTCACAGATACGCAGTATTTT
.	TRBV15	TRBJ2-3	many	CATAGGGLNTQYF	TGTGCCACAGCGGGTGGGGGTCTAAATACGCAGTATTTT
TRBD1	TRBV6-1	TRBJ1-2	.	CASSGGQGTGYTF	TGTGCCAGCAGTGGGGGACAGGGGACTGGCTACACCTTC
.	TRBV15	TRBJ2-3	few	CATSRGAYNSGSDTQYF	TGTGCCACCAGCAGGGGAGCTTATAATAGCGGCTCAGATACGCAGTATTTT
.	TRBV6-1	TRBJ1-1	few	CASWTEMNTEAFF	TGTGCCAGCTGGACAGAGATGAACACTGAAGCTTTCTTT
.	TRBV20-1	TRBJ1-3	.	CSARSPDSGNTIYF	TGCAGTGCTAGATCTCCGGACTCTGGAAACACCATATATTTT
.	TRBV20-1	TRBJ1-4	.	CSAGGGSGSEKLFF	TGCAGTGCTGGGGGAGGGTCAGGGAGTGAAAAACTGTTTTTT
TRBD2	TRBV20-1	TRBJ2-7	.	CSAEGLAGFSYEQYF	TGCAGTGCTGAGGGACTAGCGGGATTCTCCTACGAGCAGTACTTC
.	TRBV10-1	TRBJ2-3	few	CASSERGTSTDTQYF	TGCGCCAGCAGTGAAAGGGGGACTAGCACAGATACGCAGTATTTT
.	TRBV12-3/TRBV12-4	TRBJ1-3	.	CASSFSGEGNTIYF	TGTGCCAGCAGTTTTTCGGGGGAAGGAAACACCATATATTTT
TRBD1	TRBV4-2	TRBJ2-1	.	CASSRDRDSNNEQFF	TGTGCCAGCAGCCGAGACCGGGACAGCAACAATGAGCAGTTCTTC
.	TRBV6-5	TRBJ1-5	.	CASSYLGLGQPQHF	TGTGCCAGCAGTTACTTGGGGCTGGGACAGCCCCAGCATTTT
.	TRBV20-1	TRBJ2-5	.	CSAIRTLETQYF	TGCAGTGCTATCCGGACATTAGAGACCCAGTACTTC
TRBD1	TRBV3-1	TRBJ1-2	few	CASSPGTGLTYGYTF	TGTGCCAGCAGCCCAGGGACAGGGTTAACTTATGGCTACACCTTC
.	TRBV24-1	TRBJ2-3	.	CATSDRDIQSTDTQYF	TGTGCCACCAGTGACCGGGACATCCAAAGCACAGATACGCAGTATTTT
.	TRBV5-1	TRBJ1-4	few	CASSLEEGATNEKLFF	TGCGCCAGCAGCTTGGAGGAGGGCGCAACTAATGAAAAACTGTTTTTT
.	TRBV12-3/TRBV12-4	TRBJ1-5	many	CASSPGNQPQHF	TGTGCCAGCAGTCCCGGCAATCAGCCCCAGCATTTT